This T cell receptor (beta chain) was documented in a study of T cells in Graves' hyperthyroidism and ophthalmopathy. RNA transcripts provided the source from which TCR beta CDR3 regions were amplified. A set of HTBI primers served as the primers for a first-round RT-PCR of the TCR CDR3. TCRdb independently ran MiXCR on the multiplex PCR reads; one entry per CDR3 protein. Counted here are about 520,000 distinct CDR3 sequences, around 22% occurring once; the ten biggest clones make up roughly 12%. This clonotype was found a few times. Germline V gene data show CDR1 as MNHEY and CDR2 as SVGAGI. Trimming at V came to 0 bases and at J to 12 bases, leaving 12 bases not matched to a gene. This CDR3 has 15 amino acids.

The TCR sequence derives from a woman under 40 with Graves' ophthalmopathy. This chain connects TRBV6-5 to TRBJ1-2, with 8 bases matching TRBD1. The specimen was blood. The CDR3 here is CASSYSGQVMYSHTF. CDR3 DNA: TGTGCCAGCAGTTACTCGGGACAGGTGATGTATAGCCACACCTTC.